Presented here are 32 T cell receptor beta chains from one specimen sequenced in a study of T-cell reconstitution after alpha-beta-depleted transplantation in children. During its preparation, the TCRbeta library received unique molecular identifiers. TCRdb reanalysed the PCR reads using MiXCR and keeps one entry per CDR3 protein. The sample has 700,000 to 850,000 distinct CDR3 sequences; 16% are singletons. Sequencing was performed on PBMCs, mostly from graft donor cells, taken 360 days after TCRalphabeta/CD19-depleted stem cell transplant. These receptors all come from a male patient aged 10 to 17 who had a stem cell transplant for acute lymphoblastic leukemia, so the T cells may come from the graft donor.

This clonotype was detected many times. CDR3 sequence: CASSSPGGATKTGELFF. The CDR3 DNA reads as TGTGCCAGCAGTTCCCCAGGGGGCGCGACCAAGACCGGGGAGCTGTTTTTT. This rearrangement joins TRBV27 to TRBJ2-2, with 8 bases matching TRBD1. V dropped 4 bases and J dropped 5; count of bases not matched to a gene: 12. This CDR3 spans 17 amino acids. Germline-derived CDR1 and CDR2 are MNHEY and SMNVEV (reference sequence).

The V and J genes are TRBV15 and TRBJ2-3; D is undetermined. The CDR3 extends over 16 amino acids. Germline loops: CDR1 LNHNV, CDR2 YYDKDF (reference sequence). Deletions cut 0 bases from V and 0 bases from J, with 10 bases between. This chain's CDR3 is CATSRESPLSTDTQYF. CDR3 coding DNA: TGTGCCACCAGCAGAGAGAGCCCACTTAGCACAGATACGCAGTATTTT.

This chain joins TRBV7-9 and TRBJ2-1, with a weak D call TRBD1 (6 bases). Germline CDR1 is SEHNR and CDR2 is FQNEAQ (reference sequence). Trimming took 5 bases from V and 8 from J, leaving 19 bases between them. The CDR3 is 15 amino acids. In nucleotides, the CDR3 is TGTGCCAGCAGCGAAACCCTACAGGGTGCCCATGAGCAGTTCTTC. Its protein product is CASSETLQGAHEQFF. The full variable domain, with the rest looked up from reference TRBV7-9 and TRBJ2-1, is DTGVSQNPRHKITKRGQNVTFRCDPISEHNRLYWYRQTLGQGPEFLTYFQNEAQLEKSRLLSDRFSAERPKGSFSTLEIQRTEQGDSAMYLCASSETLQGAHEQFFGPGTRLTVL.

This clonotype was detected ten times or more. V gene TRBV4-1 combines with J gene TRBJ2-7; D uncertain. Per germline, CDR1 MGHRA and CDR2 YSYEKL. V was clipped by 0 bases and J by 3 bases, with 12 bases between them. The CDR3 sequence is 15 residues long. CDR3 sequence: CASSQDEIRSYEQYF. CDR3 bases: TGCGCCAGCAGCCAAGATGAAATACGGAGCTACGAGCAGTACTTC.

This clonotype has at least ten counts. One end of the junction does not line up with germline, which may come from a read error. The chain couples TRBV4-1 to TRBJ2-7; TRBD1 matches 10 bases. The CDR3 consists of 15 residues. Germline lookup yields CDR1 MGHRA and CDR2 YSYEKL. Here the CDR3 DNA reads TGTGCCAGCAGCCCGGGACAGGGGCCCTCCTACGAGCAGTACTTC. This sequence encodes CASSPGQGPSYEQYF.

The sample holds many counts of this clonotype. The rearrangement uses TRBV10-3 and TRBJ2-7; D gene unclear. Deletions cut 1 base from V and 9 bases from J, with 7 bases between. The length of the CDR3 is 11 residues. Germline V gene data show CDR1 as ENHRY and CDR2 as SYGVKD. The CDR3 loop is CAISEFGLQYF. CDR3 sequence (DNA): TGTGCCATCAGTGAGTTCGGATTGCAGTACTTC.

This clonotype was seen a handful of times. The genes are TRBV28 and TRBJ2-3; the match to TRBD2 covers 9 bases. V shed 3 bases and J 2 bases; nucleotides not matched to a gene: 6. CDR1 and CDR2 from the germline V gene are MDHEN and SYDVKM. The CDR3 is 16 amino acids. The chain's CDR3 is CASSLGASGDTDTQYF. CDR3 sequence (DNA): TGTGCCAGCAGTTTGGGGGCTAGCGGGGACACAGATACGCAGTATTTT.

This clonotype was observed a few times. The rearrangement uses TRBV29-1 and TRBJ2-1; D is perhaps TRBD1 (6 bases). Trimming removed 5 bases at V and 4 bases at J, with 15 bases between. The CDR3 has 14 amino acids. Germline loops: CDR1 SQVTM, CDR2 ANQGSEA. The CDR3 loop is CSVSRDTPYNEQFF. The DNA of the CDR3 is TGCAGCGTTTCCCGGGACACCCCTTACAATGAGCAGTTCTTC.

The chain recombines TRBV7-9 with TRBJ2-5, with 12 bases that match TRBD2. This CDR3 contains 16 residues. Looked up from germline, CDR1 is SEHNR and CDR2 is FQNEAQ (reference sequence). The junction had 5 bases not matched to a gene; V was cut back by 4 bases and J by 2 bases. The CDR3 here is CASSSRTSGTQETQYF. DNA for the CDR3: TGTGCCAGCAGCTCCCGGACTAGCGGGACTCAAGAGACCCAGTACTTC.

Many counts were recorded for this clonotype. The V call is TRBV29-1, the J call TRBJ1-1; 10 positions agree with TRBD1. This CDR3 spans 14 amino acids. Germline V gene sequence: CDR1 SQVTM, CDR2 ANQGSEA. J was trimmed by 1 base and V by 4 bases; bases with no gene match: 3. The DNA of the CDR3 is TGCAGCGTTGGGGACAGGGGTAGGAACACTGAAGCTTTCTTT. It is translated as CSVGDRGRNTEAFF.

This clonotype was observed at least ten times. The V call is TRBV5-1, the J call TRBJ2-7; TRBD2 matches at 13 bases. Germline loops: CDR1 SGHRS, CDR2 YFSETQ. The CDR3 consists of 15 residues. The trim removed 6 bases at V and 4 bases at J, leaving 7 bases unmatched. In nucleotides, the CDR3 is TGCGCCAGCAAGATAGGACTAGCGGGAGTATACGAGCAGTACTTC. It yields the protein CASKIGLAGVYEQYF.

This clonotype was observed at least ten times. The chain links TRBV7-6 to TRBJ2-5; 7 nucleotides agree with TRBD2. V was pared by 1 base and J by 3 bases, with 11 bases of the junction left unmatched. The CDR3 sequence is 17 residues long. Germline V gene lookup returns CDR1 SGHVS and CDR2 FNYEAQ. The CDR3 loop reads CASSLGEGGSLKETQYF. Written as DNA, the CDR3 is TGTGCCAGCAGCTTAGGAGAGGGCGGGAGTTTAAAAGAGACCCAGTACTTC.

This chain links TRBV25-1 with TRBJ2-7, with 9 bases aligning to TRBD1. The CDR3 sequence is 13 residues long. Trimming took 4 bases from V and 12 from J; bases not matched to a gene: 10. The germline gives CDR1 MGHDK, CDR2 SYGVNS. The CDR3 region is CASSAWTGDLAYF. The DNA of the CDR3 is TGTGCCAGCAGTGCCTGGACAGGGGACCTCGCGTACTTC.

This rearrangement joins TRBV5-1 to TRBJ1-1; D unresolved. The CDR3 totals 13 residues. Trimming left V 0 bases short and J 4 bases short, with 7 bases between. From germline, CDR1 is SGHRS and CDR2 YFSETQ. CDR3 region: CASSLALATEAFF. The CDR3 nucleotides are TGCGCCAGCAGCTTGGCCTTGGCCACTGAAGCTTTCTTT.

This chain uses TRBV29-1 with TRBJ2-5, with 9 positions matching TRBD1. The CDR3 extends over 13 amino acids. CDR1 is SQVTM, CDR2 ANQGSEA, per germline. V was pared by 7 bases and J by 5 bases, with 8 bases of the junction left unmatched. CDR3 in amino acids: CSGRTGAGETQYF. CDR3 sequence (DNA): TGCAGCGGGAGGACAGGGGCGGGGGAGACCCAGTACTTC.

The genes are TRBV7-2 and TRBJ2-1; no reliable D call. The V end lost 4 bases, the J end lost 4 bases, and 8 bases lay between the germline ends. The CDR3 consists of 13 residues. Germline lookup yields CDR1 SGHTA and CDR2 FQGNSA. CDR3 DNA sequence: TGTGCCAGCAGCTCGACGAAGTACAATGAGCAGTTCTTC. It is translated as CASSSTKYNEQFF.

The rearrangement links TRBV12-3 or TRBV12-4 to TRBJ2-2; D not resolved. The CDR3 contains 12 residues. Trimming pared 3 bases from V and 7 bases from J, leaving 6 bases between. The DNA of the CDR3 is TGTGCCAGCAGTTTCTGGGTCGGGGAGCTGTTTTTT. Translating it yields CASSFWVGELFF.

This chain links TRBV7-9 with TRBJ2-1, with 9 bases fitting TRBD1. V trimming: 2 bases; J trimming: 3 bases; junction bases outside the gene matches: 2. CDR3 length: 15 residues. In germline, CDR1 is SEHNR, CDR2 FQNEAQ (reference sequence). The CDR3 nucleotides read TGTGCCAGCAGCTTAAAGGACAGGGGCTACAATGAGCAGTTCTTC. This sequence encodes CASSLKDRGYNEQFF.

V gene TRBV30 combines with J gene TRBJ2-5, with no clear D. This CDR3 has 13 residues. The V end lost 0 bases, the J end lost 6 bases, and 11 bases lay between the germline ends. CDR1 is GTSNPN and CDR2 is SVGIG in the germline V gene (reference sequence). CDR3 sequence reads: CAWSVLGPKTQYF. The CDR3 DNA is TGTGCCTGGAGTGTATTAGGTCCCAAGACCCAGTACTTC.

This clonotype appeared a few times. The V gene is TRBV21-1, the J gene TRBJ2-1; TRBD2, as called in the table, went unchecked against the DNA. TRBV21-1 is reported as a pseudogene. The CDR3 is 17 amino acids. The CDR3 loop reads CASSKQASGLTYNEQFF. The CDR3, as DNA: TGTGCCAGCAGCAAACAGGCATCGGGCCTCACCTACAATGAGCAGTTCTTC.

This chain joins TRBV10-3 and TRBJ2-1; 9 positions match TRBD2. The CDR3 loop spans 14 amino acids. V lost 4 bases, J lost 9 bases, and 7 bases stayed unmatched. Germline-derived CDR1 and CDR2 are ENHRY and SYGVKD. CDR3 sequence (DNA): TGTGCCATCAGTGCTTGGCGGGAGGGCCCTGAGCAGTTCTTC. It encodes CAISAWREGPEQFF.

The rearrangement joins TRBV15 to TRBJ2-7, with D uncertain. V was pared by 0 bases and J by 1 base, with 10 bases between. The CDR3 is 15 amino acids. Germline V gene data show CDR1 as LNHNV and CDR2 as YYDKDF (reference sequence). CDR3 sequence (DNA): TGTGCCACCAGCAGAGATCTATGGGATTCCTACGAGCAGTACTTC. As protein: CATSRDLWDSYEQYF.

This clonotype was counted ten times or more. The CDR3 sequence: CASSVGGGPHEQYF. The DNA of the CDR3 is TGTGCCAGCAGCGTAGGAGGGGGCCCCCACGAGCAGTACTTC. The chain carries TRBV9 and TRBJ2-7; 7 bases fit TRBD1. V lost 0 bases, J lost 5 bases, and 5 bases stayed unmatched. This CDR3 spans 14 amino acids. CDR1 and CDR2 from the germline V gene are SGDLS and YYNGEE.

CDR3 loop: CASSKGGTPPTSYEQYF. The DNA for the CDR3 is TGTGCCAGCAGCAAAGGGGGGACTCCGCCGACCTCCTACGAGCAGTACTTC. The V gene is TRBV21-1, the J gene TRBJ2-7; the table gives TRBD2 as D, unverified against the DNA. TRBV21-1 is a known pseudogene. This CDR3 spans 17 amino acids.

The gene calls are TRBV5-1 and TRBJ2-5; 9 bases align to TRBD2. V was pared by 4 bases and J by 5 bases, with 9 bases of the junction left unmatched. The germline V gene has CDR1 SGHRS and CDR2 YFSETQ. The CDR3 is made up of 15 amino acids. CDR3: CASSLTLAGGETQYF. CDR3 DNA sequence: TGCGCCAGCAGCCTGACCCTCGCGGGAGGGGAGACCCAGTACTTC.

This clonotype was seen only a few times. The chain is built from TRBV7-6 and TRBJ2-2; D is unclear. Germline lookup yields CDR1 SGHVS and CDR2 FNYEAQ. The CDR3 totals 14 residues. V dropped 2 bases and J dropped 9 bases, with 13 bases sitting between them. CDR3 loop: CASSLSPSSWELFF. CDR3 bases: TGTGCCAGCAGCTTAAGCCCCTCGAGTTGGGAGCTGTTTTTT.

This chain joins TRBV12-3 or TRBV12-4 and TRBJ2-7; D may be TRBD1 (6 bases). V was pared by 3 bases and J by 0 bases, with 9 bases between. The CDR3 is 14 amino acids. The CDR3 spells CASSLGHYSYEQYF. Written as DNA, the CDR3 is TGTGCCAGCAGTTTGGGACATTACTCCTACGAGCAGTACTTC.

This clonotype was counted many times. This CDR3 is CASSPRSGTDTQYF. The CDR3 DNA sequence: TGTGCCAGCTCCCCCCGGTCTGGCACAGATACGCAGTATTTT. The chain has TRBV18 and TRBJ2-3; D remains unclear. Germline V gene lookup returns CDR1 KGHSH and CDR2 LQKENI. The CDR3 totals 14 residues. V was pared by 6 bases and J by 1 base, with 11 bases between.

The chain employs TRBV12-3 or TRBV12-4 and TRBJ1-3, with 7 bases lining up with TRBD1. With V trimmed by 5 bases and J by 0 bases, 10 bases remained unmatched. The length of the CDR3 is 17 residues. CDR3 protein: CASSPGDRKSSGNTIYF. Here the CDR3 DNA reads TGTGCCAGCAGTCCAGGGGACAGAAAGAGCTCTGGAAACACCATATATTTT.

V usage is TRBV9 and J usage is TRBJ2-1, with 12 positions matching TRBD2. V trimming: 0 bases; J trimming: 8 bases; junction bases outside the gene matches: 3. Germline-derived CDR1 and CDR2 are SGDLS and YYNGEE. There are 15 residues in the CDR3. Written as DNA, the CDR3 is TGTGCCAGCAGCGTAGGGACTAGCGGGACAGATGAGCAGTTCTTC. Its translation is CASSVGTSGTDEQFF.

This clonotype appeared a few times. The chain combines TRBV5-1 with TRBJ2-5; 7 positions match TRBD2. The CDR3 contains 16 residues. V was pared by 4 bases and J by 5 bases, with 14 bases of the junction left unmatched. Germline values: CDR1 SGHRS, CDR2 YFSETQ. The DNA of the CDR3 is TGCGCCAGCAGCCTCCCGCGACTAGCAAAAGCCGAGACCCAGTACTTC. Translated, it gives CASSLPRLAKAETQYF.

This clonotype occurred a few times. CDR3 sequence reads: CASSRHTPGLAGHPSYEQYF. The DNA of the CDR3 is TGTGCCAGCAGCCGTCACACTCCGGGACTAGCGGGCCATCCCTCCTACGAGCAGTACTTC. This sequence joins TRBV27 and TRBJ2-7, with 12 bases fitting TRBD2. The ends lost 6 bases at V and 0 bases at J; junction bases unmatched: 18. Germline CDR1 MNHEY, CDR2 SMNVEV (reference sequence). This CDR3 spans 20 amino acids.